One TCR beta chain is described in this entry. A junction end diverges from the germline sequence, so it may reflect a read error. The data stem from a study of CD8+ T cells in alopecia areata. The sample's treatment: oral pan-JAK inhibitor, 5-10 mg twice daily. The CDR3 runs 13 residues. CDR1 is MNHNS and CDR2 is SASEGT in the germline V gene. Sequencing templates came from extracted RNA that was reverse transcribed into cDNA. This table comes from immunoSEQ multiplex PCR, and its TCRdb copy is limited to in-frame clones, with some not included. Of some 190,000 clones listed, about three fifths are singletons.

The V call is TRBV6-1, the J call TRBJ2-5, with a tentative D call TRBD2 (5 bases). The specimen comprised CD4+ T cells sorted from blood, sampled at week 24, from a patient treated with tofacitinib. This TCR derives from a human donor with alopecia areata. The CDR3 DNA reads as TGTGCCAACAGTAAGGACTTTCAAGAGACCCAGTACTTC. Amino acid sequence: CANSKDFQETQYF.